This is a list of T cell receptor beta chains from one sample in a study of patients and donors after allogeneic stem cell transplantation. TCRdb passed the RT-PCR reads through MiXCR, listing each CDR3 protein once. The table shows fewer than 500,000 distinct CDR3 sequences, with 16% occurring only once. Sequencing was carried out using blood, either unsorted or a sorted T cell fraction (not recorded which). All receptors derive from a human donor who was either an allogeneic HSCT recipient or a stem cell or donor lymphocyte infusion donor (not recorded which). It is not recorded whose cells these are; they may come from a transplant donor. Each CDR3 is given without its conserved first and last residue. D genes are given only for firm matches.

CDR3aa,len,j_gene,d_gene,v_gene
SARDSGAGDEQY,12,TRBJ2-7,NA,TRBV20-1
ATSDPGGPGTDTQY,14,TRBJ2-3,NA,TRBV24-1
ASTPRGTNSNQPQH,14,TRBJ1-5,NA,TRBV6-1
ASSTGTGGSTEAF,13,TRBJ1-1,TRBD1,TRBV7-2
ASSLASGVRNTQY,13,TRBJ2-3,TRBD2,TRBV12-3/TRBV12-4
ASSQVRGPGEQY,12,TRBJ2-7,TRBD1,TRBV4-1
ASSVSLGQNEKLF,13,TRBJ1-4,NA,TRBV9
ASSEEKGLDTQY,12,TRBJ2-3,NA,TRBV5-1
ASSQWSLENSPLH,13,TRBJ1-6,NA,TRBV4-1
ASSPPWGLEQY,11,TRBJ2-7,NA,TRBV7-2
ASRPRDYSINEQF,13,TRBJ2-1,TRBD2,TRBV6-2/TRBV6-3
ASSGQNYNEQF,11,TRBJ2-1,NA,TRBV6-2/TRBV6-3
ASSLGGLQPQH,11,TRBJ1-5,NA,TRBV7-2
ATSDVDLGSQH,11,TRBJ1-5,NA,TRBV24-1
ASRWGVRGYT,10,TRBJ1-2,NA,TRBV19
ASSQEWYPNQPQH,13,TRBJ1-5,NA,TRBV4-2
SVGDVEQF,8,TRBJ2-1,NA,TRBV29-1
ASSRGTAWTDTQY,13,TRBJ2-3,NA,TRBV5-1
ASSQVAGGHNEQF,13,TRBJ2-1,TRBD2,TRBV4-1
ASSRTRDSGNTIY,13,TRBJ1-3,TRBD1,TRBV7-3
ASSPRGQVDTQY,12,TRBJ2-3,NA,TRBV2
ATQTGNTEAF,10,TRBJ1-1,NA,TRBV6-2/TRBV6-3
ASRTGGGYT,9,TRBJ1-2,NA,TRBV27
ASRSGRTSSYEQY,13,TRBJ2-7,NA,TRBV12-3/TRBV12-4
ASSLARGARTDTQY,14,TRBJ2-3,NA,TRBV5-6
ASSYSSSANAHEQF,14,TRBJ2-1,NA,TRBV6-5
ASSRSSGRYSYEQY,14,TRBJ2-7,TRBD2,TRBV7-2
ASSLGRVDTGELF,13,TRBJ2-2,NA,TRBV5-1
ASRPGGLGETQY,12,TRBJ2-5,NA,TRBV12-3/TRBV12-4
ASSVPGQNTEAF,12,TRBJ1-1,NA,TRBV9
ASSYARPGVGETQY,14,TRBJ2-5,NA,TRBV6-2/TRBV6-3
ASSWQEAGGDQY,12,TRBJ2-3,TRBD1,TRBV12-3/TRBV12-4
SARGLAEYEQY,11,TRBJ2-7,TRBD2,TRBV20-1
ASSQASGFYNEQF,13,TRBJ2-1,TRBD2,TRBV14
ASSRPSNQPQH,11,TRBJ1-5,NA,TRBV12-3/TRBV12-4
ASSTGRGNSGANVLT,15,TRBJ2-6,NA,TRBV5-1
ASSEAKRYNEQF,12,TRBJ2-1,NA,TRBV6-1
ASSFIQETSRQETQY,15,TRBJ2-5,NA,TRBV27
ASSLLFGQGKETQY,14,TRBJ2-5,TRBD1,TRBV5-6
ASSPYILWDRGDQPQH,16,TRBJ1-5,TRBD1,TRBV5-5
SVAPRFGYGYT,11,TRBJ1-2,NA,TRBV29-1
ATRDPDTGELF,11,TRBJ2-2,NA,TRBV24-1
AWDTEAF,7,TRBJ1-1,NA,TRBV7-9
ASSPHGTGLFGSPLH,15,TRBJ1-6,TRBD1,TRBV12-3/TRBV12-4
SAPWPGAGTEAF,12,TRBJ1-1,NA,TRBV20-1
ASSAPSGRRNEQF,13,TRBJ2-1,TRBD2,TRBV6-1
AISESKPGELF,11,TRBJ2-2,NA,TRBV10-3
ASSPGQGQETQY,12,TRBJ2-5,TRBD1,TRBV2
ASSLNTQRRINEQF,14,TRBJ2-1,NA,TRBV7-3
ATSDRGDRDHSSYNEQF,17,TRBJ2-1,TRBD1,TRBV24-1
ASSETGMKEKLF,12,TRBJ1-4,NA,TRBV7-6
ASSREQGASGNTIY,14,TRBJ1-3,TRBD1,TRBV4-3
ASAPEGRTNQPQH,13,TRBJ1-5,NA,TRBV6-1
SARSEGYT,8,TRBJ1-2,NA,TRBV20-1
ATSRGGGTGANYGYT,15,TRBJ1-2,TRBD1,TRBV15
ASSQDRGTVTDTQY,14,TRBJ2-3,NA,TRBV4-1
ASMDGGGMDEQY,12,TRBJ2-7,NA,TRBV2
SARPSAVDTQY,11,TRBJ2-3,NA,TRBV20-1